The clone carrying this TCR beta chain appeared a single time. Its antigen is undetermined. The data derive from a study of vaccination and CD4 T cells after COVID-19. In the study overall: Diagnosis preceded the drawing of post-COVID samples by a median roughly 96 days (range 35 to 161).

Treatment meaning: approximately 11-day PBMC culture with coronavirus spike peptide pools or control peptides (ViraFEST assay). Researchers used the Oncomine TCR Beta short-read assay to sequence DNA from cultured CD4+ T cells. TCRdb processed the PCR reads anew with MiXCR; each CDR3 protein has one entry. The table has 4,000 to 4,500 distinct CDR3 sequences, less than 25% seen once; the top ten hold roughly 18%. The V gene lost 3 bases and the J gene lost 1 base, with 14 bases spanning the gap. The CDR3 contains 15 residues. Germline CDR1 SGHNT, CDR2 YYREEE (reference sequence). This chain joins TRBV5-4 and TRBJ2-7, with D tentatively TRBD1 or TRBD2 (5 bases each). This receptor was taken from a human donor who had recovered from COVID-19. Material: CD4+ T cells from blood, cultured in vitro. CDR3 in DNA: TGTGCCAGCAGCTCTACCGCTGGGACGTCCTACGAGCAGTACTTC. The encoded protein is CASSSTAGTSYEQYF.